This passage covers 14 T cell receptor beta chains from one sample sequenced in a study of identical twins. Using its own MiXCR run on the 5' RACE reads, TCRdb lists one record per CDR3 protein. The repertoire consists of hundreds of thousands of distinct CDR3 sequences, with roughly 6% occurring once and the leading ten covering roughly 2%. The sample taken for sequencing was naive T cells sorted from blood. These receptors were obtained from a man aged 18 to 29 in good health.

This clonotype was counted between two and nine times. Here the CDR3 reads CASSYLRPINYEQYF. CDR3 bases: TGTGCCAGCAGTTACCTGCGACCCATTAACTACGAGCAGTACTTC. J is TRBJ2-7 and V is TRBV6-2 or TRBV6-3, with no clear D. The CDR3 covers 15 residues. The germline CDR1 and CDR2 sequences are MNHEY and SVGEGT. Trimming stripped 2 bases from V and 3 bases from J, with 14 bases between.

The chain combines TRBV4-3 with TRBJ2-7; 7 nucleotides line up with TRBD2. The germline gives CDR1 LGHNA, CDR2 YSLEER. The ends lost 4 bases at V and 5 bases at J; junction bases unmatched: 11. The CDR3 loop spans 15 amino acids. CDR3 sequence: CASSLNNRAGDEQYF. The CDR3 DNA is TGCGCCAGCAGCCTGAACAACCGGGCGGGGGACGAGCAGTACTTC.

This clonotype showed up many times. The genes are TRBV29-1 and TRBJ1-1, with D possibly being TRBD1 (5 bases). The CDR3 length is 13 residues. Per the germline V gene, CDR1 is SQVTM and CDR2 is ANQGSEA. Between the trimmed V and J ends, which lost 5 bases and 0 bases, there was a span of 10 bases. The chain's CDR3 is CSVSGVMNTEAFF. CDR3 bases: TGCAGCGTTTCGGGGGTGATGAACACTGAAGCTTTCTTT.

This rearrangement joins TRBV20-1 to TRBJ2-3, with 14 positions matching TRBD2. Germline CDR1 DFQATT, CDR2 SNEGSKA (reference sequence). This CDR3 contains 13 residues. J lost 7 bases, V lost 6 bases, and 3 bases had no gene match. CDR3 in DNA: TGCAGTGCGCGACTAGCGGGAGGGCATACGCAGTATTTT. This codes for CSARLAGGHTQYF.

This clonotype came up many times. CDR3 amino acids: CASSSPAAGRRRDTQYF. CDR3 DNA sequence: TGTGCCAGCAGTTCCCCCGCGGCGGGACGCAGGAGAGATACGCAGTATTTT. The chain links TRBV27 to TRBJ2-3; D perhaps matches TRBD2 (6 bases). CDR3 length: 17 residues. Germline V lookup: CDR1 MNHEY, CDR2 SMNVEV (reference sequence). V was cut by 4 bases and J by 5 bases, with 22 bases left in between.

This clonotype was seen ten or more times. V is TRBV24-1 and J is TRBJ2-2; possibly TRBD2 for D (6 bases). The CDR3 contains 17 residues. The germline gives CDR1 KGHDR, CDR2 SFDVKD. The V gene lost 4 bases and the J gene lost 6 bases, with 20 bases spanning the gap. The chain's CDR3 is CATSEGDGGALAGELFF. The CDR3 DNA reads TGTGCCACCAGTGAGGGAGACGGGGGAGCCCTCGCCGGGGAGCTGTTTTTT.

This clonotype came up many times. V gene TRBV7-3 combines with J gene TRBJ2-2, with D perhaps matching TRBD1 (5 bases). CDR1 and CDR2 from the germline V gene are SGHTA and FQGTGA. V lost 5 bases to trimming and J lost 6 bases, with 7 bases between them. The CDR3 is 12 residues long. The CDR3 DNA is TGTGCCAGCAGCGAAGGGGCCGGGGAGCTGTTTTTT. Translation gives CASSEGAGELFF.

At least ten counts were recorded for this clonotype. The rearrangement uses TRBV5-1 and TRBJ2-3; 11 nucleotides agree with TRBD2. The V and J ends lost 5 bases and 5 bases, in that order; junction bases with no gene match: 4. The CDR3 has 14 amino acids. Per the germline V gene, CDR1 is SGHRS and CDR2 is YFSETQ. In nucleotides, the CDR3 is TGCGCCAGCAGACCCGGGACTAGCGGAGATACGCAGTATTTT. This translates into CASRPGTSGDTQYF.

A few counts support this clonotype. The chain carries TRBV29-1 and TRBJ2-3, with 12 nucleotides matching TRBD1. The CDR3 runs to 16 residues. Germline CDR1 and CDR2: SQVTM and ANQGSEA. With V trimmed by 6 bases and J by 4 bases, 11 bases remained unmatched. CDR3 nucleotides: TGCAGCGTAACCGGGACAGGGGGCAGAAGTTCAGATACGCAGTATTTT. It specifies CSVTGTGGRSSDTQYF.

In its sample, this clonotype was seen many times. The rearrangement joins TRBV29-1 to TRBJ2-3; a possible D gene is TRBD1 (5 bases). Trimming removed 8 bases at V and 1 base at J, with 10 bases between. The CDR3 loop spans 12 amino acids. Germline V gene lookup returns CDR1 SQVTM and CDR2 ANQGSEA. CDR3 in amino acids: CSFPRGTDTQYF. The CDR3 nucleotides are TGCAGCTTCCCCAGGGGCACAGATACGCAGTATTTT.

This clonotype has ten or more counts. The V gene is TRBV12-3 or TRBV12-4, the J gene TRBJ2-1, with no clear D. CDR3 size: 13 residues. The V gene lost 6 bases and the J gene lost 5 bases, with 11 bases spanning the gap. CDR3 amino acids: CASSPELHNEQFF. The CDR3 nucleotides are TGTGCCAGCAGCCCGGAGTTACACAATGAGCAGTTCTTC.

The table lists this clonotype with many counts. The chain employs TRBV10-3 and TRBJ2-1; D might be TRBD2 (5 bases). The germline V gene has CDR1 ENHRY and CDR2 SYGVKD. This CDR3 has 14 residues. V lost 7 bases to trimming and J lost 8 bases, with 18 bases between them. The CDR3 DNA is TGTGCCATCACCCCCCGGGGAATGACGGATGAGCAGTTCTTC. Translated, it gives CAITPRGMTDEQFF.

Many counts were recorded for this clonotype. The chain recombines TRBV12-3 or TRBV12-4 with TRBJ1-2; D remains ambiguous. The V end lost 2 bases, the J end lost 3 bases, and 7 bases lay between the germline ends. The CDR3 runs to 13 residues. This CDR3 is CASSLIHDYGYTF. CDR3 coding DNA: TGTGCCAGCAGTTTAATCCATGACTATGGCTACACCTTC.

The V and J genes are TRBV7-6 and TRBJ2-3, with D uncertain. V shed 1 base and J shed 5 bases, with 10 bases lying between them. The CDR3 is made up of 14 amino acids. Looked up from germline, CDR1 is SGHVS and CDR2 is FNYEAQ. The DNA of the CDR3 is TGTGCCAGCAGCTTAGGGGTGGGCCGAGATACGCAGTATTTT. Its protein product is CASSLGVGRDTQYF.